The 23 T cell receptor beta chains reported below all come from one sample, sequenced in a study of resident and recirculating memory T cells in vitiligo. The protocol was immunoSEQ multiplex PCR, while the TCRdb copy is restricted to in-frame clones and leaves out a portion. The table shows about 42,000 clones, with 92% occurring only once. Sequencing was carried out using blood. All receptors come from a male donor with vitiligo.

The chain carries TRBV5-1 and TRBJ1-2, with a tentative D call TRBD1 (5 bases). Germline values: CDR1 SGHRS, CDR2 YFSETQ. V gave up 3 bases and J gave up 6 bases, with 9 bases separating them. The CDR3 is 12 amino acids. The CDR3 DNA reads TGCGCCAGCAGCTCGGACACCGATGGCTACACCTTC. As protein: CASSSDTDGYTF.

The CDR3 is CASSIGLGGPYEQYF. In DNA form, the CDR3 reads TGTGCCAGTAGTATAGGTCTGGGAGGACCCTACGAGCAGTACTTC. The rearrangement uses TRBV19 and TRBJ2-7, with a tentative D call TRBD2 (6 bases). This CDR3 has 15 amino acids. Germline loops: CDR1 LNHDA, CDR2 SQIVND (reference sequence). With 1 base removed from V and 2 bases from J, the gap between germline ends came to 12 bases.

The chain uses TRBV5-6 and TRBJ1-1; 10 nucleotides line up with TRBD1. Trimming at V came to 0 bases and at J to 2 bases, leaving 7 bases not matched to a gene. The CDR3 loop spans 17 amino acids. The germline V gene encodes CDR1 SGHDT and CDR2 YYEEEE. The CDR3 region is CASSLARGQGVNTEAFF. CDR3 bases: TGTGCCAGCAGCTTGGCTCGCGGACAGGGGGTAAACACTGAAGCTTTCTTT.

The rearrangement joins TRBV7-8 to TRBJ1-4; TRBD1 aligns across 12 bases. The V gene's germline CDR1 is SGHVS and CDR2 FQNEAQ. V was pared by 3 bases and J by 7 bases, with 6 bases of the junction left unmatched. This CDR3 contains 16 residues. CDR3 bases: TGTGCCAGCAGCTTTTCCGGGACAGGGGGCGGTGAAAAACTGTTTTTT. It encodes CASSFSGTGGGEKLFF.

The chain couples TRBV9 to TRBJ2-2; 8 positions match TRBD2. Germline loops: CDR1 SGDLS, CDR2 YYNGEE. J was trimmed by 9 bases and V by 3 bases; bases with no gene match: 10. CDR3 length: 15 amino acids. In nucleotides, the CDR3 is TGTGCCAGCAGCGGTCCCTCTAGCGGGCCGAGGGAGCTGTTTTTT. Its translation: CASSGPSSGPRELFF.

The CDR3 region has the DNA TGTGCCAGCTCCTGGACTAGCTATGGGGAGACCCAGTACTTC. Its translation: CASSWTSYGETQYF. J is TRBJ2-5 and V is TRBV2, with 8 bases lining up with TRBD2. The CDR3 sequence is 14 residues long. Germline V gene lookup returns CDR1 SNHLY and CDR2 FYNNEI. V gave up 8 bases and J gave up 5 bases; unmatched junction bases: 10. Variable domain in full (rest from reference TRBV2 and TRBJ2-5): EPEVTQTPSHQVTQMGQEVILRCVPISNHLYFYWYRQILGQKVEFLVSFYNNEISEKSEIFDDQFSVERPDGSNFTLKIRSTKLEDSAMYFCASSWTSYGETQYFGPGTRLLVL.

This chain joins TRBV2 and TRBJ2-1; TRBD2 matches at 9 bases. Germline assignment: CDR1 SNHLY and CDR2 FYNNEI. The CDR3 runs to 15 residues. Trimming cost V 4 bases and J 2 bases; bases outside gene matches: 3. Here the CDR3 DNA reads TGTGCCAGCAGTGGACTAGCGGCTACCTACAATGAGCAGTTCTTC. Its translation is CASSGLAATYNEQFF.

The genes are TRBV18 and TRBJ1-1; 7 positions agree with TRBD1. The CDR3 has 14 amino acids. The V gene end was trimmed by 2 bases and the J gene end by 8 bases; junction bases not matched to a gene: 8. Germline CDR1 KGHSH, CDR2 LQKENI. The CDR3, as DNA: TGTGCCAGCTCACCAATGACGGGGACAGCGGAAGCTTTCTTT. It codes for CASSPMTGTAEAFF.

This clone is a singleton in its sample. The V and J genes are TRBV4-3 and TRBJ2-3, with TRBD2 matching 7 bases. The CDR3 is 15 amino acids. V lost 3 bases, J lost 4 bases, and 7 bases stayed unmatched. The germline V gene encodes CDR1 LGHNA and CDR2 YSLEER. CDR3: CASSHDRGGADTQYF. The CDR3 coding sequence is TGCGCCAGCAGCCATGACCGCGGGGGAGCAGATACGCAGTATTTT.

The J gene is TRBJ1-1, the V gene TRBV15, with a tentative D call TRBD1 (5 bases). The V end was cut by 8 bases, the J end by 3 bases, with 7 bases between. CDR1 and CDR2 (germline): LNHNV, YYDKDF (reference sequence). The CDR3 covers 11 residues. Here the CDR3 DNA reads TGTGCCACCCGGGGGTACACTGAAGCTTTCTTT. Encoded protein: CATRGYTEAFF.

The genes are TRBV18 and TRBJ2-1, with D hard to call. The CDR3 runs to 15 residues. The V and J ends lost 3 bases and 3 bases respectively, with 12 bases between them. Germline V gene sequence: CDR1 KGHSH, CDR2 LQKENI. For the CDR3, the DNA is TGTGCCAGCTCACCTATGACCGCGGTCTACAATGAGCAGTTCTTC. Protein product: CASSPMTAVYNEQFF. The full variable domain, its missing parts supplied by reference TRBV18 and TRBJ2-1, is NAGVMQNPRHLVRRRGQEARLRCSPMKGHSHVYWYRQLPEEGLKFMVYLQKENIIDESGMPKERFSAEFPKEGPSILRIQQVVRGDSAAYFCASSPMTAVYNEQFFGPGTRLTVL.

This clone appeared once. This chain uses TRBV11-2 with TRBJ1-2; D unclear. Germline values: CDR1 SGHAT, CDR2 FQNNGV. Trimming cost V 4 bases and J 1 base, with 16 bases left between them. The CDR3 is made up of 16 amino acids. CDR3 residues: CASSSGPHGDNYGYTF. CDR3 coding DNA: TGTGCCAGCAGCTCCGGACCGCACGGGGATAACTATGGCTACACCTTC.

CDR3 in amino acids: CSVRRDGSSYEQYF. In DNA, the CDR3 is TGCAGCGTACGCCGGGACGGGAGCTCCTACGAGCAGTACTTC. This sequence joins TRBV29-1 and TRBJ2-7, with TRBD2 as a possible D gene (6 bases). The CDR3 sequence is 14 residues long. Germline loops: CDR1 SQVTM, CDR2 ANQGSEA. Trimming pared 6 bases from V and 0 bases from J, leaving 15 bases between.

The J gene is TRBJ2-7, the V gene TRBV2; D ambiguous. CDR1 is SNHLY, CDR2 FYNNEI, per germline. Trimming removed 7 bases at V and 3 bases at J, with 4 bases between. The CDR3 sequence is 10 residues long. CDR3 residues: CASNGYEQYF. CDR3 bases: TGTGCCAGCAACGGCTACGAGCAGTACTTC.

This rearrangement joins TRBV5-1 to TRBJ2-1; TRBD2 is a possible D gene (5 bases). V was cut by 0 bases and J by 6 bases, with 13 bases left in between. The CDR3 covers 15 residues. The germline V gene encodes CDR1 SGHRS and CDR2 YFSETQ. The CDR3 region has the DNA TGCGCCAGCAGCTTGGCGGGGAATGGGGTCAATGAGCAGTTCTTC. Translated: CASSLAGNGVNEQFF.

The rearrangement uses TRBV4-1 and TRBJ2-1, with D perhaps TRBD2 (6 bases). The V end was cut by 0 bases, the J end by 15 bases, with 18 bases between. The CDR3 contains 14 residues. Germline V lookup: CDR1 MGHRA, CDR2 YSYEKL. CDR3 nucleotides: TGCGCCAGCAGCCAAGACCTTAGCGGCGCAGCTTCGTTCTTC. It yields the protein CASSQDLSGAASFF.

The genes are TRBV5-8 and TRBJ1-2; D perhaps matches TRBD1 (6 bases). Germline V gives CDR1 SGHTS, CDR2 YDEGEE. There are 13 residues in the CDR3. V was clipped by 4 bases and J by 2 bases, with 9 bases between them. CDR3 nucleotide sequence: TGTGCCAGCAGCGGGGGCGGAAACTATGGCTACACCTTC. It codes for CASSGGGNYGYTF.

This chain connects TRBV27 to TRBJ1-2; D is possibly TRBD1 (5 bases). The CDR3 runs to 13 residues. The germline gives CDR1 MNHEY, CDR2 SMNVEV (reference sequence). V was pared by 5 bases and J by 4 bases, with 11 bases between. CDR3 in DNA: TGTGCCAGCAGTCCTGACCAGGGCTATGGCTACACCTTC. This encodes CASSPDQGYGYTF.

The V call is TRBV2, the J call TRBJ2-7, with 7 bases fitting TRBD1. The germline V gene encodes CDR1 SNHLY and CDR2 FYNNEI. The V and J ends lost 11 bases and 3 bases, in that order; junction bases with no gene match: 7. This CDR3 spans 12 amino acids. The CDR3 is CAVRQGIYEQYF. In nucleotides, the CDR3 is TGTGCCGTTAGACAGGGTATCTACGAGCAGTACTTC.

This clone showed up just once. The chain carries TRBV27 and TRBJ1-5; possible D gene TRBD1, 6 bases. V shed 6 bases and J shed 4 bases, with 16 bases lying between them. This CDR3 has 15 residues. Germline assignment: CDR1 MNHEY and CDR2 SMNVEV (reference sequence). CDR3 loop: CASRDPAGVNQPQHF. The CDR3, as DNA: TGTGCCAGCAGAGACCCGGCAGGGGTAAATCAGCCCCAGCATTTT.

This chain links TRBV27 with TRBJ2-2, with D possibly matching TRBD2 (6 bases). CDR3 length: 14 residues. Germline V gene data show CDR1 as MNHEY and CDR2 as SMNVEV (reference sequence). V lost 6 bases and J 5 bases, leaving 13 bases between the germline ends. CDR3 sequence reads: CASRFHGGTGELFF. CDR3 DNA sequence: TGTGCCAGCAGATTTCATGGGGGGACCGGGGAGCTGTTTTTT.

The rearrangement links TRBV6-5 to TRBJ2-7; 10 bases agree with TRBD1. The CDR3 totals 16 residues. Germline values: CDR1 MNHEY, CDR2 SVGAGI. With 2 bases clipped from V and 5 bases from J, the junction kept 9 bases outside the gene matches. The CDR3, as DNA: TGTGCCAGCAGTTACGGGGCCCCCGGGACAGGGGACGAGCAGTACTTC. Amino acid sequence: CASSYGAPGTGDEQYF.

This chain connects TRBV19 to TRBJ2-7, with TRBD1 as a possible D gene (5 bases). The germline V gene encodes CDR1 LNHDA and CDR2 SQIVND (reference sequence). V was cut by 3 bases and J by 1 base, with 10 bases left in between. The CDR3 has 14 amino acids. The CDR3 is CASSIEPGSYEQYF. CDR3 DNA: TGTGCCAGTAGTATTGAGCCAGGGTCCTACGAGCAGTACTTC.